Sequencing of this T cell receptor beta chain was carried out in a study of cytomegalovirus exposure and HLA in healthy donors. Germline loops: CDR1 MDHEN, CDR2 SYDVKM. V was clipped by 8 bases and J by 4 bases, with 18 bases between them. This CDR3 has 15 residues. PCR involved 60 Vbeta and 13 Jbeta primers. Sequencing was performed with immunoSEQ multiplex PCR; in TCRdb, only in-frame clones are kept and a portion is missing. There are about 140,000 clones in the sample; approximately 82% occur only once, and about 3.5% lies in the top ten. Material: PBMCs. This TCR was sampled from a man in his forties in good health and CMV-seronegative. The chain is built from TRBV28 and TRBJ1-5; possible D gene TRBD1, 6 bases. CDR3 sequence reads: CASWGDRKGNQPQHF. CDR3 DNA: TGTGCCAGCTGGGGCGACAGGAAGGGTAATCAGCCCCAGCATTTT. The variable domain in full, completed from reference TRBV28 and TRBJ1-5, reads DVKVTQSSRYLVKRTGEKVFLECVQDMDHENMFWYRQDPGLGLRLIYFSYDVKMKEKGDIPEGYSVSREKKERFSLILESASTNQTSMYLCASWGDRKGNQPQHFGDGTRLSIL.